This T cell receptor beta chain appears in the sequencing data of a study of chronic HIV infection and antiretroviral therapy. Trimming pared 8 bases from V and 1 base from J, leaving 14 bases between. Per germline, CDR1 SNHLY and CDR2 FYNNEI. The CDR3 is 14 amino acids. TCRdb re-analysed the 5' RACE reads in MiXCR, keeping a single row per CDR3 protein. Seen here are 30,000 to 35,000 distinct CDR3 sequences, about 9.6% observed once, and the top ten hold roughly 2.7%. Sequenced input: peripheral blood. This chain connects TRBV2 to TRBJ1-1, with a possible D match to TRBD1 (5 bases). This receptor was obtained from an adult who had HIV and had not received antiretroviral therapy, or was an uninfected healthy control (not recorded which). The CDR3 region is CASVGAGRNTEAFF. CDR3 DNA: TGTGCCAGCGTTGGGGCAGGTAGGAACACTGAAGCTTTCTTT.